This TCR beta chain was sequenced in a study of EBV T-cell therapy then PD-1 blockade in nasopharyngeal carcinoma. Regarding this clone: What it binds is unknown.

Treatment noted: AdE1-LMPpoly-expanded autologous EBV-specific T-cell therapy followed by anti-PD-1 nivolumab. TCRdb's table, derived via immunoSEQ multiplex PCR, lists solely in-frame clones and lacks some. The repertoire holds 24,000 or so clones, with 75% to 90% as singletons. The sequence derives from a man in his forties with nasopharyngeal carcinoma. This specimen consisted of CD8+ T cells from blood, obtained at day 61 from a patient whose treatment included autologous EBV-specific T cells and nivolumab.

The CDR3 DNA is TGTGCCAGCACCCTTGGACTAGTCTACAATGAGCAGTTCTTC. Its translation is CASTLGLVYNEQFF. This rearrangement joins TRBV7-9 to TRBJ2-1, with TRBD2 identical over 7 bases. Germline V gives CDR1 SEHNR, CDR2 FQNEAQ (reference sequence). J lost 3 bases, V lost 7 bases, and 6 bases had no gene match. CDR3 length: 14 amino acids.